Listed here are 21 T cell receptor beta chains from one sample, sequenced in a study of blood T cell repertoires in COVID-19. Only in-frame clones appear in the TCRdb table, and some are missing; sequencing was by immunoSEQ multiplex PCR. The table includes about 75,000 clones, roughly 78% detected once. Specimen: peripheral blood. The receptors stem from a woman older than 75 with active or convalescent COVID-19.

V usage is TRBV25-1 and J usage is TRBJ2-1; TRBD2 matches 10 bases. The length of the CDR3 is 16 residues. Germline trimming cut 1 base from V and 4 bases from J; bases unmatched to any gene: 4. Germline CDR1 MGHDK, CDR2 SYGVNS. The CDR3: CASSEFKRGGYNEQFF. In DNA, the CDR3 is TGTGCCAGCAGTGAATTTAAGCGGGGGGGATACAATGAGCAGTTCTTC.

This chain uses TRBV6-2 or TRBV6-3 with TRBJ2-1, with 16 bases identical to TRBD2. The CDR3 sequence is 17 residues long. With V trimmed by 5 bases and J by 5 bases, 6 bases remained unmatched. Germline lookup yields CDR1 MNHEY and CDR2 SVGEGT. CDR3 sequence reads: CASSPGGLAGGDNEQFF. The DNA of the CDR3 is TGTGCCAGCAGTCCCGGGGGACTAGCGGGAGGGGACAATGAGCAGTTCTTC.

In this sample, this clone is medium-sized. The J gene is TRBJ1-2, the V gene TRBV27, with TRBD1 identical over 9 bases. V was pared by 5 bases and J by 5 bases, with 6 bases of the junction left unmatched. Germline CDR1 and CDR2: MNHEY and SMNVEV (reference sequence). The CDR3 sequence is 14 residues long. CDR3 coding DNA: TGTGCCAGCAGTCCCCGGACAGGGGAATATGGCTACACCTTC. The encoded protein is CASSPRTGEYGYTF.

The V call is TRBV2, the J call TRBJ2-1; tentatively, D is TRBD1 (6 bases). Germline V CDR1 and CDR2: SNHLY, FYNNEI. V gave up 4 bases and J gave up 4 bases, with 8 bases separating them. The CDR3 has 13 amino acids. CDR3 in amino acids: CASSGTVYNEQFF. As DNA, the CDR3 is TGTGCCAGCAGTGGGACAGTTTACAATGAGCAGTTCTTC.

The gene calls are TRBV2 and TRBJ2-5, with a possible D match to TRBD1 (5 bases). The CDR3 has 13 residues. Trimming stripped 4 bases from V and 4 bases from J, with 10 bases between. Germline CDR1 reads SNHLY; CDR2 reads FYNNEI. CDR3 protein: CASSVQGSETQYF. The CDR3 DNA reads as TGTGCCAGCAGTGTTCAGGGATCAGAGACCCAGTACTTC.

This clone was detected only a few times. This sequence joins TRBV29-1 and TRBJ1-2; tentatively, D is TRBD1 (6 bases). The germline V and J ends were trimmed by 4 bases and 8 bases, with 17 bases remaining between them. In germline, CDR1 is SQVTM, CDR2 ANQGSEA. The CDR3 sequence is 13 residues long. DNA for the CDR3: TGCAGCGTTGCGGCAGGGGCCGGGAGGGGCTACACCTTC. Translation gives CSVAAGAGRGYTF. Based on the CDR3 plus reference TRBV29-1 and TRBJ1-2, the full variable domain is SAVISQKPSRDICQRGTSLTIQCQVDSQVTMMFWYRQQPGQSLTLIATANQGSEATYESGFVIDKFPISRPNLTFSTLTVSNMSPEDSSIYLCSVAAGAGRGYTFGSGTRLTVV.

The J gene is TRBJ1-1, the V gene TRBV29-1; D possibly corresponds to TRBD1 (5 bases). With 0 bases removed from V and 1 base from J, the gap between germline ends came to 21 bases. This CDR3 has 18 amino acids. Germline CDR1 reads SQVTM; CDR2 reads ANQGSEA. DNA for the CDR3: TGCAGCGTTGAAGATGTGGGGAGGGCAGGGTTGTGGAACACTGAAGCTTTCTTT. Residues: CSVEDVGRAGLWNTEAFF. Combining the CDR3 with reference TRBV29-1 and TRBJ1-1 gives the whole variable domain SAVISQKPSRDICQRGTSLTIQCQVDSQVTMMFWYRQQPGQSLTLIATANQGSEATYESGFVIDKFPISRPNLTFSTLTVSNMSPEDSSIYLCSVEDVGRAGLWNTEAFFGQGTRLTVV.

The rearrangement joins TRBV5-1 to TRBJ2-3; 8 bases fit TRBD1. The CDR3 loop spans 13 amino acids. Germline V gene sequence: CDR1 SGHRS, CDR2 YFSETQ. The V gene end was trimmed by 2 bases and the J gene end by 11 bases; junction bases not matched to a gene: 7. CDR3 coding DNA: TGCGCCAGCAGCTTCCATCCGGGACAGGAGCAGTATTTT. This gives the protein CASSFHPGQEQYF.

This chain uses TRBV19 with TRBJ1-4, with a tentative D call TRBD1 (5 bases). V was shortened by 5 bases and J by 4 bases, with 17 bases between the two germline ends. CDR1 is LNHDA and CDR2 is SQIVND in the germline V gene (reference sequence). The CDR3 loop spans 16 amino acids. In DNA form, the CDR3 reads TGTGCCAGTAGTGGCGCGGGACGATGGGGTAATGAAAAACTGTTTTTT. Translating it yields CASSGAGRWGNEKLFF.

The rearrangement links TRBV28 to TRBJ1-5; the match to TRBD1 covers 9 bases. V shed 6 bases, J shed 5 bases, and the junction held 8 bases outside the gene matches. Per germline, CDR1 MDHEN and CDR2 SYDVKM. The CDR3 totals 15 residues. CDR3 nucleotide sequence: TGTGCCAGCAGACACGGGACAGGGCGATATCAGCCCCAGCATTTT. It yields the protein CASRHGTGRYQPQHF.

V and J are TRBV7-9 and TRBJ2-1, with a tentative D call TRBD2 (6 bases). This CDR3 has 14 amino acids. Germline V gene data show CDR1 as SEHNR and CDR2 as FQNEAQ (reference sequence). Between the trimmed V and J ends, which lost 0 bases and 7 bases, there was a span of 10 bases. This CDR3 is CASSLAGGSNEQFF. CDR3 DNA sequence: TGTGCCAGCAGCTTAGCGGGGGGATCGAATGAGCAGTTCTTC.

V and J are TRBV6-5 and TRBJ2-1; 9 nucleotides match TRBD1. CDR3 length: 15 residues. CDR1 MNHEY and CDR2 SVGAGI come from the germline V gene. V dropped 1 base and J dropped 15; count of bases not matched to a gene: 13. The CDR3 loop is CASSYLSGQGSGWFF. CDR3 nucleotides: TGTGCCAGCAGTTACTTATCGGGACAGGGCTCGGGGTGGTTCTTC.

The CDR3 DNA reads TGTGCCAGCAGTTCGCCGCCGGGACAGATCTATGGCTACACCTTC. The encoded protein is CASSSPPGQIYGYTF. This rearrangement joins TRBV6-5 to TRBJ1-2; TRBD1 aligns across 7 bases. The CDR3 runs to 15 residues. CDR1 is MNHEY, CDR2 SVGAGI, per germline. V shed 4 bases, J shed 4 bases, and the junction held 9 bases outside the gene matches.

V usage is TRBV28 and J usage is TRBJ2-5; 9 nucleotides align to TRBD1. The CDR3 contains 17 residues. J gave up 1 base and V 5 bases, and 11 bases lay outside the gene matches. Per the germline V gene, CDR1 is MDHEN and CDR2 is SYDVKM. This chain's CDR3 is CASSPGTGPVGQETQYF. CDR3 nucleotides: TGTGCCAGCAGTCCCGGGACAGGGCCTGTGGGCCAAGAGACCCAGTACTTC.

The gene calls are TRBV6-5 and TRBJ2-7, with unresolved D. Germline V CDR1 and CDR2: MNHEY, SVGAGI. Trimming removed 6 bases at V and 6 bases at J, with 9 bases between. The CDR3 loop spans 11 amino acids. In nucleotides, the CDR3 is TGTGCCAGCAGGAAGCTGCGCGAGCAGTACTTC. It specifies CASRKLREQYF.

This clone occurred once. Compared with germline, one end of the junction differs, possibly owing to a read error. Within the sample, other DNA sequences also encode this same CDR3. The chain couples TRBV5-1 to TRBJ1-2; 7 nucleotides align to TRBD1. The CDR3 length is 16 residues. Germline V gene data show CDR1 as SGHRS and CDR2 as YFSETQ. The CDR3 region is CASSPGQPAGENGYTF. The CDR3 coding sequence is TGCGCCAGCAGCCCGGGACAGCCCGCAGGAGAGAATGGTTACACCTTC.

This chain uses TRBV5-1 with TRBJ2-1; 8 bases map to TRBD1. Unmatched junction bases numbered 10, after V lost 4 bases and J lost 4 bases. Germline lookup yields CDR1 SGHRS and CDR2 YFSETQ. The CDR3 is made up of 16 amino acids. CDR3 sequence: CASSQPSGQAYNEQFF. The CDR3 DNA reads as TGCGCCAGCAGCCAGCCCTCGGGACAGGCATACAATGAGCAGTTCTTC.

The chain employs TRBV6-1 and TRBJ1-1; no definite D call. V was shortened by 2 bases and J by 0 bases, with 13 bases between the two germline ends. Germline V gene lookup returns CDR1 MNHNS and CDR2 SASEGT. The CDR3 totals 16 residues. CDR3 bases: TGTGCCAGCAGTGAACATGGCGGAAGATTGAACACTGAAGCTTTCTTT. It yields the protein CASSEHGGRLNTEAFF.

The count of this clone is one. The chain joins TRBV28 to TRBJ2-1; 9 bases match TRBD2. The V and J ends lost 9 bases and 3 bases, in that order; junction bases with no gene match: 3. This CDR3 spans 13 amino acids. Per the germline V gene, CDR1 is MDHEN and CDR2 is SYDVKM. This chain's CDR3 is CASSGRIYNEQFF. The CDR3 DNA reads as TGTGCCAGTAGCGGGAGAATCTACAATGAGCAGTTCTTC.

The rearrangement joins TRBV15 to TRBJ1-4, with D possibly TRBD1 on 5 matching bases. The germline CDR1 and CDR2 sequences are LNHNV and YYDKDF (reference sequence). Trimming took 0 bases from V and 7 from J, leaving 9 bases between them. The CDR3 length is 14 residues. The CDR3 loop reads CATSRDLGREKLFF. CDR3 bases: TGTGCCACCAGCAGAGATCTGGGGCGTGAAAAACTGTTTTTT.

The J gene is TRBJ1-6, the V gene TRBV27, with D unresolved. The CDR3 loop spans 14 amino acids. The V end lost 1 base, the J end lost 7 bases, and 8 bases lay between the germline ends. Germline assignment: CDR1 MNHEY and CDR2 SMNVEV (reference sequence). CDR3 DNA sequence: TGTGCCAGCAGTTTATTTCCTAAAAATTCACCCCTCCACTTT. Its protein is CASSLFPKNSPLHF.